These 17 T cell receptor beta chains share one sample of origin, sequenced in a study of TIL therapy for anti-PD-1-resistant metastatic lung cancer. The libraries were made with immunoSEQ v3. TCRdb keeps only in-frame clones here, not all; method: immunoSEQ multiplex PCR. The sample lists more than 90,000 clones; 50% to 70% were seen once. Time point: pre-treatment sample, taken before nivolumab and TIL therapy. The tumor samples were excised metastases, mostly pleural nodules or supraclavicular lymph nodes. Sequences were derived from tumor tissue, sampled at baseline. The receptors derive from a person between 25 and 79 years old with non-small cell lung cancer.

The CDR3 loop is CASSHYDVSETQYF. The CDR3, as DNA: TGTGCCAGCAGCCATTATGACGTGTCCGAGACCCAGTACTTC. The chain is built from TRBV3-1 (or the pseudogene TRBV3-2) and TRBJ2-5; D ambiguous. V was clipped by 3 bases and J by 5 bases, with 13 bases between them. Germline V gene lookup returns CDR1 LGHDT and CDR2 YNNKEL (reference sequence). CDR3 length equals 14 residues.

The gene calls are TRBV21-1 and TRBJ2-2; TRBD2, the table's D call, was not compared with the DNA. TRBV21-1 is a known pseudogene. CDR3 length equals 14 residues. The CDR3 loop reads CASRQLAGSGELFF. CDR3 sequence (DNA): TGTGCCAGCAGACAGCTAGCGGGGTCCGGGGAGCTGTTTTTT.

The gene calls are TRBV6-5 and TRBJ1-2, with 9 bases identical to TRBD1. V lost 7 bases to trimming and J lost 8 bases; unmatched junction nucleotides: 11. This CDR3 spans 14 amino acids. CDR1 and CDR2 (germline): MNHEY, SVGAGI. CDR3 sequence: CASKIPGQGTGYTF. The CDR3 DNA reads TGTGCCAGCAAGATACCGGGACAGGGTACAGGCTACACCTTC.

This chain links TRBV6-6 with TRBJ1-1; no clear D gene. V lost 10 bases and J 0 bases, leaving 15 bases between the germline ends. This CDR3 region has 14 residues. Per germline, CDR1 MNHNY and CDR2 SVGAGI (reference sequence). CDR3 in amino acids: CATVNGPLNTEAFF. The DNA of the CDR3 is TGTGCCACCGTTAACGGGCCTTTGAACACTGAAGCTTTCTTT.

V and J are TRBV7-8 and TRBJ2-3; TRBD1 matches at 8 bases. V trimming: 3 bases; J trimming: 7 bases; junction bases outside the gene matches: 3. Germline CDR1 and CDR2: SGHVS and FQNEAQ. The CDR3 loop spans 13 amino acids. CDR3 sequence reads: CASSLDRANTQYF. The CDR3, as DNA: TGTGCCAGCAGCTTGGACAGGGCCAATACGCAGTATTTT.

The V gene is TRBV2, the J gene TRBJ1-1; D gene unclear. Germline loops: CDR1 SNHLY, CDR2 FYNNEI. V shed 3 bases and J shed 1 base, with 9 bases lying between them. The CDR3 consists of 14 residues. CDR3 DNA sequence: TGTGCCAGCAGTGATTTGATAAGGAACACTGAAGCTTTCTTT. Encoded protein: CASSDLIRNTEAFF.

This chain uses TRBV28 with TRBJ2-7; TRBD1 is a possible D gene (5 bases). The CDR3 spans 13 residues. V was clipped by 5 bases and J by 6 bases, with 14 bases between them. CDR1 is MDHEN, CDR2 SYDVKM, per germline. The CDR3 sequence is CASSQGNRGEQYF. In DNA form, the CDR3 reads TGTGCCAGCAGTCAGGGAAATCGAGGCGAGCAGTACTTC.

The chain has TRBV2 and TRBJ1-4; perhaps TRBD1 as D (5 bases). Germline V gene data show CDR1 as SNHLY and CDR2 as FYNNEI. The V end was cut by 8 bases, the J end by 10 bases, with 17 bases between. CDR3 length equals 13 residues. The CDR3 DNA is TGTGCCAGCGTTGGCCAGGGAGTGGGAAAACTGTTTTTT. It specifies CASVGQGVGKLFF.

The chain uses TRBV5-4 and TRBJ2-5; D may be TRBD1 (6 bases). Per the germline V gene, CDR1 is SGHNT and CDR2 is YYREEE (reference sequence). CDR3 length equals 14 residues. Trimming left V 2 bases short and J 1 base short, with 9 bases between. The CDR3 sequence: CASSFGQLQETQYF. CDR3 DNA sequence: TGTGCCAGCAGCTTCGGACAGCTCCAAGAGACCCAGTACTTC.

The chain carries TRBV7-4 and TRBJ2-4; weak D call: TRBD2 (5 bases). The CDR3 length is 18 residues. The V and J ends lost 5 bases and 1 base respectively, with 21 bases between them. Germline CDR1 reads SGHVT; CDR2 reads SQSDAQ. The CDR3 DNA reads as TGTGCCAGCAGCCCTCGGGGAACTGGTAATGGGGCCAAAAACATTCAGTACTTC. The encoded protein is CASSPRGTGNGAKNIQYF. Based on the CDR3 plus reference TRBV7-4 and TRBJ2-4, the full variable domain is GAGVSQSPRYKVAKRGRDVALRCDSISGHVTLYWYRQTLGQGSEVLTYSQSDAQRDKSGRPSGRFSAERPERSVSTLKIQRTEQGDSAVYLCASSPRGTGNGAKNIQYFGAGTRLSVL.

In this sample, this clone turned up once. V and J are TRBV11-2 and TRBJ1-2, with D possibly TRBD1 on 6 matching bases. Looked up from germline, CDR1 is SGHAT and CDR2 is FQNNGV. V lost 5 bases and J 2 bases, leaving 18 bases between the germline ends. CDR3 length: 16 amino acids. The CDR3 protein is CASSRGGTGRNYGYTF. In DNA form, the CDR3 reads TGTGCCAGCAGCCGCGGAGGTACAGGGAGGAACTATGGCTACACCTTC.

The rearrangement links TRBV21-1 to TRBJ2-2; the table names TRBD2, a call not compared with the DNA. TRBV21-1 is designated a pseudogene. The CDR3 is 17 amino acids. The CDR3: CASSPRALGEDTGELFF. CDR3 bases: TGTGCCAGCAGCCCCCGGGCCCTCGGGGAGGATACCGGGGAGCTGTTTTTT.

This chain connects TRBV19 to TRBJ1-5; D unclear. V was clipped by 4 bases and J by 8 bases, with 18 bases between them. The germline CDR1 and CDR2 sequences are LNHDA and SQIVND (reference sequence). The CDR3 runs 15 residues. CDR3 nucleotides: TGTGCCAGTAGTAATCCAATGACGGCCCAGGAGCCCCAGCATTTT. Translation gives CASSNPMTAQEPQHF.

CDR3 amino acids: CAIREAGTSHEQYF. The CDR3 DNA is TGTGCCATCAGAGAAGCGGGGACAAGCCACGAGCAGTACTTC. The rearrangement uses TRBV10-3 and TRBJ2-7; tentatively, D is TRBD2 (7 bases). V was pared by 6 bases and J by 5 bases, with 17 bases between. Germline lookup yields CDR1 ENHRY and CDR2 SYGVKD. The CDR3 extends over 14 amino acids.

J is TRBJ1-2 and V is TRBV28; no clear D. The V end lost 7 bases, the J end lost 2 bases, and 8 bases lay between the germline ends. CDR3 size: 12 residues. Germline CDR1 reads MDHEN; CDR2 reads SYDVKM. CDR3 DNA sequence: TGTGCCAGCAAACGGAAGAACTATGGCTACACCTTC. It specifies CASKRKNYGYTF.

The J gene is TRBJ1-6, the V gene TRBV4-1; 7 bases line up with TRBD1. Unmatched junction bases numbered 12, after V lost 1 base and J lost 6 bases. Looked up from germline, CDR1 is MGHRA and CDR2 is YSYEKL. This CDR3 comprises 18 residues. The CDR3 DNA is TGCGCCAGCAGCCAAGTCAGCGCCAGGGGGGAATCTAATTCACCCCTCCACTTT. Protein sequence: CASSQVSARGESNSPLHF.

This clone was detected once. The chain carries TRBV25-1 and TRBJ2-5; TRBD2 agrees at 8 bases. CDR1 MGHDK and CDR2 SYGVNS come from the germline V gene. V shed 3 bases and J 5 bases; nucleotides not matched to a gene: 2. The length of the CDR3 is 13 residues. This CDR3 reads CASSDGGDETQYF. As DNA, the CDR3 is TGTGCCAGCAGTGACGGGGGGGATGAGACCCAGTACTTC.